A single sample is the source of the 8 T cell receptor beta chains below, sequenced in a study of blood T cell repertoires in COVID-19. Produced via immunoSEQ multiplex PCR; TCRdb's table is partial and in-frame only. The table records roughly 190,000 clones, 94% of them present only once. The sample consisted of peripheral blood. The receptor set was obtained from a man aged 25-45 years with COVID-19, enrolled during active disease.

The V call is TRBV5-5, the J call TRBJ1-4; 8 bases match TRBD1. The CDR3 contains 15 residues. J lost 4 bases, V lost 3 bases, and 5 bases had no gene match. The germline CDR1 and CDR2 sequences are SGHKS and YYEKEE (reference sequence). The CDR3 DNA reads as TGTGCCAGCAGCTCAATACAGGGGGGTAATGAAAAACTGTTTTTT. Translated: CASSSIQGGNEKLFF.

The V and J genes are TRBV7-2 and TRBJ2-2, with 12 positions matching TRBD2. Germline V lookup: CDR1 SGHTA, CDR2 FQGNSA. V dropped 1 base and J dropped 4; count of bases not matched to a gene: 7. The CDR3 is made up of 18 amino acids. Here the CDR3 reads CASSLVASGGAFTGELFF. CDR3 nucleotide sequence: TGTGCCAGCAGCTTAGTGGCTAGCGGGGGGGCATTCACCGGGGAGCTGTTTTTT.

The chain couples TRBV13 to TRBJ2-1; 8 bases are shared with TRBD2. V dropped 5 bases and J dropped 15; count of bases not matched to a gene: 9. The CDR3 is 12 amino acids. From germline, CDR1 is PRHDT and CDR2 FYEKMQ (reference sequence). In DNA form, the CDR3 reads TGTGCCAGCAGCCCCGGGACTAGTGGGGCGTTCTTC. This sequence encodes CASSPGTSGAFF. Full variable domain (rest looked up from reference TRBV13 and TRBJ2-1): AAGVIQSPRHLIKEKRETATLKCYPIPRHDTVYWYQQGPGQDPQFLISFYEKMQSDKGSIPDRFSAQQFSDYHSELNMSSLELGDSALYFCASSPGTSGAFFGPGTRLTVL.

V and J are TRBV12-5 and TRBJ2-2; 12 bases align to TRBD1. J lost 4 bases, V lost 5 bases, and 5 bases had no gene match. There are 16 residues in the CDR3. Per germline, CDR1 LGHNT and CDR2 FRNRAP. The CDR3 sequence is CASGPGTGGRTGELFF. DNA of the CDR3: TGTGCTAGTGGTCCCGGGACAGGGGGCCGCACCGGGGAGCTGTTTTTT.

This clone occurred once. This chain links TRBV4-1 with TRBJ1-5; no clear D. Per germline, CDR1 MGHRA and CDR2 YSYEKL. The CDR3 is made up of 16 amino acids. The V gene lost 6 bases and the J gene lost 5 bases, with 20 bases spanning the gap. The CDR3, as DNA: TGCGCCAGCAGGAAATTCTACGGTGTCCGGGATCAGCCCCAGCATTTT. It codes for CASRKFYGVRDQPQHF.

This clone appeared a single time. This chain connects TRBV19 to TRBJ1-5; 8 bases match TRBD1. The CDR3 is 15 residues long. Trimming took 7 bases from V and 3 from J; bases not matched to a gene: 8. Germline V gives CDR1 LNHDA, CDR2 SQIVND (reference sequence). CDR3 sequence (DNA): TGTGCCAGTACTCCAGGGGGCGACCCCAATCAGCCCCAGCATTTT. It codes for CASTPGGDPNQPQHF.

This clone was seen a single time. The J gene is TRBJ2-2, the V gene TRBV15; 8 bases fit TRBD2. The CDR3 runs to 16 residues. Unmatched junction bases numbered 5, after V lost 5 bases and J lost 0 bases. Germline values: CDR1 LNHNV, CDR2 YYDKDF (reference sequence). CDR3 region: CATSLGGGSNTGELFF. CDR3 nucleotides: TGTGCCACCAGCCTCGGGGGGGGCTCGAACACCGGGGAGCTGTTTTTT.

The chain joins TRBV4-1 to TRBJ1-1, with a tentative D call TRBD1 (5 bases). The CDR3 covers 16 residues. V lost 6 bases, J lost 1 base, and 18 bases lay in between. Germline V CDR1 and CDR2: MGHRA, YSYEKL. The CDR3 sequence is CASRQTTRVENTEAFF. Here the CDR3 DNA reads TGCGCCAGCAGACAAACTACCAGGGTCGAGAACACTGAAGCTTTCTTT.